The clone carrying this T cell receptor beta chain was seen more than once but under ten times. Its antigen remains unidentified. These data are taken from a study of identical twins. Study results and limitations: There were fewer insertions in abundant cord blood beta clonotypes, but memory repertoires showed no such pattern.

TCRdb re-derived calls from the 5' RACE reads in MiXCR, one entry per CDR3 protein. This table has a few hundred thousand distinct CDR3 sequences, roughly a quarter appearing once. The same data also contributed to another study, on T cells expressing NK-cell markers. That work adds: Most of the eight sequenced donors tested HCMV-seropositive; one tested seronegative. Restriction of sorting to alpha-beta TCR T cells was accomplished in several experiments using an anti-gamma-delta TCR antibody. For a handful of donors, these clonotypes were likewise the leading ones in the CD3+CD56-NKG2C+ fraction.

The material sequenced was CD4+ T cells sorted from blood. The clonotype was recovered from a woman between 18 and 30 years old in good health.

CDR3 sequence reads: CASSIGHLIGVLTF. The DNA for the CDR3 is TGTGCCAGCAGCATCGGACATTTGATAGGCGTCCTGACTTTC. The rearrangement uses TRBV11-2 and TRBJ2-6, with a weak D call TRBD1 (5 bases). The CDR3 loop spans 14 amino acids. CDR1 SGHAT and CDR2 FQNNGV come from the germline V gene. The V and J ends lost 5 bases and 12 bases respectively, with 17 bases between them.